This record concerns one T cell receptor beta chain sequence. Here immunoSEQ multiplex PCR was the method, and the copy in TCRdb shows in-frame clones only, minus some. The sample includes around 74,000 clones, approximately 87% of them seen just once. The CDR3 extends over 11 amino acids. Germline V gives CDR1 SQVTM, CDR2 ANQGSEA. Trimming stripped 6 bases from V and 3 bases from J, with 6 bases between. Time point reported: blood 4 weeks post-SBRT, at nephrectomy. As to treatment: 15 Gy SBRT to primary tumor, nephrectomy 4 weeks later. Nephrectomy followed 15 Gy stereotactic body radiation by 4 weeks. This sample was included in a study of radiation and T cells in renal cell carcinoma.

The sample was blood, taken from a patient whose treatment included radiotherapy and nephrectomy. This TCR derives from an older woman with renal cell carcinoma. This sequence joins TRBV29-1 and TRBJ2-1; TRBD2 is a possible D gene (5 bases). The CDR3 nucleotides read TGCAGCGTAACTAGCTACAATGAGCAGTTCTTC. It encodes CSVTSYNEQFF.